Listed below are T cell receptor beta chains from one sample, sequenced in a study of T cells after posttransplantation cyclophosphamide. Libraries were prepared by immunoSEQ multiplex PCR; TCRdb keeps only in-frame clonotypes and omits some of them. Of approximately 23,000 clones in the sample, roughly 88% were seen once. What was sequenced was PBMCs. The receptors here all came from a woman between 55 and 75 years old with a blood cancer, CMV-positive, and with a related stem cell donor. The CDR3 runs from the conserved cysteine through the conserved F or W. The order of the fields is J gene, clone size, V gene, D gene, CDR3 DNA, CDR3 protein. A D gene is named only where the DNA matches it firmly. Part of the rows lack a size; the others show once, few, many or a class for expanded clones.

j_gene: TRBJ1-4; abundance: few; v_gene: TRBV2; d_gene: TRBD1; CDR3nt: TGTGCCAGCAGAGAGGAGGGGACAGGGCGTAGAAAACTGTTTTTT; CDR3aa: CASREEGTGRRKLFF
j_gene: TRBJ1-2; abundance: few; v_gene: TRBV6-5; d_gene: -; CDR3nt: TGTGCCAGCAGTTTGGGCAACGCCTATGGCTACACCTTC; CDR3aa: CASSLGNAYGYTF
j_gene: TRBJ2-1; abundance: -; v_gene: TRBV7-6; d_gene: -; CDR3nt: TGTGCCAGTATGAAGTTTTTCCAGGATGAGCAGTTCTTC; CDR3aa: CASMKFFQDEQFF
j_gene: TRBJ1-1; abundance: few; v_gene: TRBV6-5; d_gene: TRBD1; CDR3nt: TGTGCCAGCAGGGGACAGGGGGCCGGGAACACTGAAGCTTTCTTT; CDR3aa: CASRGQGAGNTEAFF
j_gene: TRBJ2-3; abundance: -; v_gene: TRBV25-1; d_gene: -; CDR3nt: TGTGCCAGCAGTGAATACCGGGGAGCAGATACGCAGTATTTT; CDR3aa: CASSEYRGADTQYF
j_gene: TRBJ2-5; abundance: -; v_gene: TRBV5-1; d_gene: TRBD2; CDR3nt: TGCGCCAGCAGCTTGGGTATAGCGGGAGGCGCTCAAGAGACCCAGTACTTC; CDR3aa: CASSLGIAGGAQETQYF
j_gene: TRBJ2-1; abundance: -; v_gene: TRBV7-9; d_gene: TRBD2; CDR3nt: TGTGCCAGCAGCTCCGGACTAGCGGGACTGAGCTCCTACAATGAGCAGTTCTTC; CDR3aa: CASSSGLAGLSSYNEQFF
j_gene: TRBJ1-6; abundance: -; v_gene: TRBV10-3; d_gene: TRBD1; CDR3nt: TGTGCCATCAGTCGGGACAGGGGGAATTCACCCCTCCACTTT; CDR3aa: CAISRDRGNSPLHF
j_gene: TRBJ1-1; abundance: -; v_gene: TRBV6-1; d_gene: -; CDR3nt: TGTGCCAGCAGTGCCAGGTCCGTGAACACTGAAGCTTTCTTT; CDR3aa: CASSARSVNTEAFF
j_gene: TRBJ2-7; abundance: -; v_gene: TRBV5-6; d_gene: TRBD2; CDR3nt: TGTGCCAGCAGCCTACCCCACGAGCGGGAGGCCTCCTACGAGCAGTACTTC; CDR3aa: CASSLPHEREASYEQYF
j_gene: TRBJ2-7; abundance: -; v_gene: TRBV20-1; d_gene: -; CDR3nt: TGCAGTGCTAGAATGGAGGGCGAGCAGTACTTC; CDR3aa: CSARMEGEQYF
j_gene: TRBJ1-1; abundance: -; v_gene: TRBV19; d_gene: TRBD1; CDR3nt: TGTGCCAGTAGTCTCCGCGACAGGGGTGGCACTGAAGCTTTCTTT; CDR3aa: CASSLRDRGGTEAFF
j_gene: TRBJ2-7; abundance: few; v_gene: TRBV18; d_gene: -; CDR3nt: TGTGCCAGCTCACCAAGGGGATCTAGCGATCAGGGTGTTGAGCAGTACTTC; CDR3aa: CASSPRGSSDQGVEQYF
j_gene: TRBJ2-5; abundance: -; v_gene: TRBV6-5; d_gene: TRBD2; CDR3nt: TGTGCCAGCAGTTTCGGACTAGCGGGAGGGCCCGAGACCCAGTACTTC; CDR3aa: CASSFGLAGGPETQYF
j_gene: TRBJ2-7; abundance: -; v_gene: TRBV9; d_gene: TRBD2; CDR3nt: TGTGCCAGCAGCGTAGACCTAGCGGCCTACGAGCAGTACTTC; CDR3aa: CASSVDLAAYEQYF
j_gene: TRBJ1-1; abundance: -; v_gene: TRBV7-8; d_gene: TRBD1; CDR3nt: TGTGCCAGCAGCTTAATACAGGGGGTACACACTGAAGCTTTCTTT; CDR3aa: CASSLIQGVHTEAFF
j_gene: TRBJ1-1; abundance: -; v_gene: TRBV7-8; d_gene: TRBD1; CDR3nt: TGTGCCAGCAGCCTGAGGGACAGGGGATTGAACACTGAAGCTTTCTTT; CDR3aa: CASSLRDRGLNTEAFF
j_gene: TRBJ2-7; abundance: -; v_gene: TRBV11-3; d_gene: TRBD2; CDR3nt: TGTGCCAGCAGCCTCGGGACTAGCGGGAGGGCGTCTGGCCGGCAGTACTTC; CDR3aa: CASSLGTSGRASGRQYF
j_gene: TRBJ2-1; abundance: -; v_gene: TRBV14; d_gene: -; CDR3nt: TGTGCCAGCAGCCAAATCTCAGTGTACTACAATGAGCAGTTCTTC; CDR3aa: CASSQISVYYNEQFF
j_gene: TRBJ2-7; abundance: -; v_gene: TRBV19; d_gene: TRBD2; CDR3nt: TGTGCCAGTAGTGGGGGTTATAGCGGGAGCTACGAGCAGTACTTC; CDR3aa: CASSGGYSGSYEQYF
j_gene: TRBJ2-1; abundance: once; v_gene: TRBV5-1; d_gene: -; CDR3nt: TGCGCCAGCGCCAAGGGGGACGCCTACAATGAGCAGTTCTTC; CDR3aa: CASAKGDAYNEQFF
j_gene: TRBJ2-7; abundance: -; v_gene: TRBV18; d_gene: -; CDR3nt: TGTGCCAGCTCATCCGACTCTCTCCTGGGTTACGAGCAGTACTTC; CDR3aa: CASSSDSLLGYEQYF
j_gene: TRBJ2-1; abundance: -; v_gene: TRBV10-3; d_gene: TRBD2; CDR3nt: TGTGCCACCCGGGACTACGACTCCTACAATGAGCAGTTCTTC; CDR3aa: CATRDYDSYNEQFF
j_gene: TRBJ2-1; abundance: -; v_gene: TRBV5-1; d_gene: -; CDR3nt: TGCGCCAGCAGCTTCCAGACGAACCGGGGGTACAATGAGCAGTTCTTC; CDR3aa: CASSFQTNRGYNEQFF
j_gene: TRBJ1-5; abundance: -; v_gene: TRBV5-1; d_gene: TRBD1; CDR3nt: TGCGCCAGCAGCCCGGGACAGGGTGGATTTCAGCCCCAGCATTTT; CDR3aa: CASSPGQGGFQPQHF